Detailed here is one T cell receptor beta chain. No cognate antigen has been identified for it. Base qualities were left out, and no much larger clone turns up one base away. Other DNA sequences in the sample encode the same CDR3. The record originates from a study of T cell changes during pregnancy in multiple sclerosis (dated by TCRdb to between 2019 and 2020). Concerning the study at large: Changes in the T cell repertoire over the course of pregnancy were examined in this study in women with multiple sclerosis.

To prepare the library, the immunoSEQ multiplex PCR assay was applied. TCRdb re-hosts the immuneACCESS table, in-frame sequences only. Its copies lack some clones; in the studies checked, an unresolved V gene accounts for under half of them, and the cause for the rest is not known. This sample comprises fewer than 60,000 clones, 90% of them detected only once. Clones ranked in the top ten supply about 6.4% of the sample. As encoded in the germline V gene (reference sequence), CDR1 is MNHEY while CDR2 is SMNVEV. The CDR3, cysteine through phenylalanine, is 15 amino acids long. This entry keeps only the CDR3 DNA: 45 bases, framed from base 1. Unmatched junction bases come to 8, with V trimmed by 2 bases and J by 5 bases.

Sequences were derived from peripheral blood, sampled in the third trimester of pregnancy. The clonotype originates from a female donor in good health, enrolled as a control in a pregnancy study. In this chain, TRBV27 is recombined with TRBJ2-7, with 8 bases in between that match TRBD2. CDR3 sequence: CASSLARGGSDEQYF. DNA sequence: TGTGCCAGCAGTTTAGCCCGGGGGGGATCTGACGAGCAGTACTTC.